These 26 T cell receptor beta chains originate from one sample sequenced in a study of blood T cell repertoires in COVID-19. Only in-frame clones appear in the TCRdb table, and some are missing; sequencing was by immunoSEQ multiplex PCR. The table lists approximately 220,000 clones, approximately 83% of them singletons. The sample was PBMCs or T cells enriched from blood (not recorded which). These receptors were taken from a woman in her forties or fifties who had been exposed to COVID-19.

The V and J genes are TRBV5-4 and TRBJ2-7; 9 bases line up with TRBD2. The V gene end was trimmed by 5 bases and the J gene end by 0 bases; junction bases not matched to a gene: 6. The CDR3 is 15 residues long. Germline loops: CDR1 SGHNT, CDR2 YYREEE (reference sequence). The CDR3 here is CASSPSGGNSYEQYF. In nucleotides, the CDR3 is TGTGCCAGCAGTCCAAGCGGGGGGAACTCCTACGAGCAGTACTTC. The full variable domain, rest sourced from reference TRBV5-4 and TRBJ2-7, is ETGVTQSPTHLIKTRGQQVTLRCSSQSGHNTVSWYQQALGQGPQFIFQYYREEENGRGNFPPRFSGLQFPNYSSELNVNALELDDSALYLCASSPSGGNSYEQYFGPGTRLTVT.

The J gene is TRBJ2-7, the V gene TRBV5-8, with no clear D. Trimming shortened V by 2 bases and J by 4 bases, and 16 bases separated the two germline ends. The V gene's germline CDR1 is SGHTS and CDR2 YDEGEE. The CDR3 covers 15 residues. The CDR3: CASSLHRVQAYEQYF. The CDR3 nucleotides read TGTGCCAGCAGCTTACACCGGGTTCAAGCTTACGAGCAGTACTTC.

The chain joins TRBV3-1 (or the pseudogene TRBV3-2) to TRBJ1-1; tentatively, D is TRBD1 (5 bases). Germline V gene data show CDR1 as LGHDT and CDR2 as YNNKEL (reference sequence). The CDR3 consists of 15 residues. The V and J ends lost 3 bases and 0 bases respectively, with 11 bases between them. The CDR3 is CASSHQGFMNTEAFF. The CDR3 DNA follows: TGTGCCAGCAGCCACCAGGGTTTCATGAACACTGAAGCTTTCTTT.

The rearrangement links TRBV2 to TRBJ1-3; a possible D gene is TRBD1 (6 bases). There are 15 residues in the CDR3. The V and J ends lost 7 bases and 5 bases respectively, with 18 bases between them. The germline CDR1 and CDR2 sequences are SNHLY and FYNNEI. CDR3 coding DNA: TGTGCCAGCACGTTACAGGGTGCCGGGCGAAACACCATATATTTT. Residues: CASTLQGAGRNTIYF.

The CDR3 DNA reads as TGTGCCAGCAGCGTAGTTAGCGGGGGGGCCCAAGAGACCCAGTACTTC. Amino acid sequence: CASSVVSGGAQETQYF. The rearrangement uses TRBV9 and TRBJ2-5, with 11 positions matching TRBD2. CDR1 SGDLS and CDR2 YYNGEE come from the germline V gene. V dropped 0 bases and J dropped 1; count of bases not matched to a gene: 2. This CDR3 is 16 amino acids long.

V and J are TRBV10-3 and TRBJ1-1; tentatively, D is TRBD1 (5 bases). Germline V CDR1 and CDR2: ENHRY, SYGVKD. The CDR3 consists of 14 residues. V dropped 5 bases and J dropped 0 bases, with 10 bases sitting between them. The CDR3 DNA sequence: TGTGCCATCAGTCAGGGAACCATGAACACTGAAGCTTTCTTT. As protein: CAISQGTMNTEAFF.

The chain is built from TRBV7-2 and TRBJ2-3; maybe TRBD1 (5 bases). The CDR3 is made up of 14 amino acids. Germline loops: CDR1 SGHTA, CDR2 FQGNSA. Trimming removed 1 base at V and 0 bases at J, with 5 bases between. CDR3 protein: CASSLGQSTDTQYF. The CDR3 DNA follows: TGTGCCAGCAGCTTAGGACAGAGCACAGATACGCAGTATTTT. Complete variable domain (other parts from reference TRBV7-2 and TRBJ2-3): GAGVSQSPSNKVTEKGKDVELRCDPISGHTALYWYRQSLGQGLEFLIYFQGNSAPDKSGLPSDRFSAERTGGSVSTLTIQRTQQEDSAVYLCASSLGQSTDTQYFGPGTRLTVL.

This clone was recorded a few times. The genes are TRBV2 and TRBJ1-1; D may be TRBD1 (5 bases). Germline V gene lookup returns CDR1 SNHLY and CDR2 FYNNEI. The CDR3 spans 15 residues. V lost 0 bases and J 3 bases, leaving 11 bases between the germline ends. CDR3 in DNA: TGTGCCAGCAGTGAAGCGGGGCGGGGCCACACTGAAGCTTTCTTT. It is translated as CASSEAGRGHTEAFF.

In nucleotides, the CDR3 is TGTGCCAGTTTGTCTCAGGGGTACACTGAAGCTTTCTTT. Translation gives CASLSQGYTEAFF. This chain connects TRBV6-5 to TRBJ1-1, with D possibly TRBD1 on 6 matching bases. The CDR3 contains 13 residues. Germline CDR1 is MNHEY and CDR2 is SVGAGI. Trimming left V 9 bases short and J 3 bases short, with 14 bases between.

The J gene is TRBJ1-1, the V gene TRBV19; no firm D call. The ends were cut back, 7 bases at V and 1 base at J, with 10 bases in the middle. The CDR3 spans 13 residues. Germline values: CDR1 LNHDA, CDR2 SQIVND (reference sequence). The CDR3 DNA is TGTGCCAGTAATTCGGTAGCGAACACTGAAGCTTTCTTT. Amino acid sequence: CASNSVANTEAFF. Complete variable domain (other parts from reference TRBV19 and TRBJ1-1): DGGITQSPKYLFRKEGQNVTLSCEQNLNHDAMYWYRQDPGQGLRLIYYSQIVNDFQKGDIAEGYSVSREKKESFPLTVTSAQKNPTAFYLCASNSVANTEAFFGQGTRLTVV.

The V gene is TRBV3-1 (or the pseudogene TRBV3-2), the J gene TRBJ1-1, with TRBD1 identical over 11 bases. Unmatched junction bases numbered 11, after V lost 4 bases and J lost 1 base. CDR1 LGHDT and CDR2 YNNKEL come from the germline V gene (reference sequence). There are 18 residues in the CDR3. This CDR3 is CASSLGTGGTLRNTEAFF. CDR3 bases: TGTGCCAGCAGCCTAGGGACAGGGGGTACTCTACGGAACACTGAAGCTTTCTTT.

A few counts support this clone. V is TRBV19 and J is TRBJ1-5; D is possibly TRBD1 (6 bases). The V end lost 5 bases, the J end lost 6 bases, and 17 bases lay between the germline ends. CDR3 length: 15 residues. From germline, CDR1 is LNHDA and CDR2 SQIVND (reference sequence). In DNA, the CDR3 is TGTGCCAGTAGTCCCTCACAGGGTTCTAGTCAGCCCCAGCATTTT. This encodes CASSPSQGSSQPQHF.

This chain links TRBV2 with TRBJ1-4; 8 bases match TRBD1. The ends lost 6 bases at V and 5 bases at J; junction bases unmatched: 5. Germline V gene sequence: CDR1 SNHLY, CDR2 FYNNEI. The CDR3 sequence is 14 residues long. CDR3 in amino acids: CASRTGTGNEKLFF. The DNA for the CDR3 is TGTGCCAGCAGGACCGGGACAGGAAATGAAAAACTGTTTTTT. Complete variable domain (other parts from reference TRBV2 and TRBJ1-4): EPEVTQTPSHQVTQMGQEVILRCVPISNHLYFYWYRQILGQKVEFLVSFYNNEISEKSEIFDDQFSVERPDGSNFTLKIRSTKLEDSAMYFCASRTGTGNEKLFFGSGTQLSVL.

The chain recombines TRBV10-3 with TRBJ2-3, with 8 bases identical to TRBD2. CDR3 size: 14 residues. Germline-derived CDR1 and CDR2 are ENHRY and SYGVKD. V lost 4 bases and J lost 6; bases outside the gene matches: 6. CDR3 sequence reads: CAISAASGGDTQYF. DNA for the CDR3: TGTGCCATCAGTGCGGCGAGCGGGGGTGATACGCAGTATTTT.

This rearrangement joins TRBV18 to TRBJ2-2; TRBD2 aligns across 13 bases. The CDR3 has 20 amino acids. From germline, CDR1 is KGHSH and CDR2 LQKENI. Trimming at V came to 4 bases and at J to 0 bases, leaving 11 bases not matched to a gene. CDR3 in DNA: TGTGCCAGCTCACTCAGATCGACTAGCGGGGGGCAAACGAACACCGGGGAGCTGTTTTTT. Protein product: CASSLRSTSGGQTNTGELFF.

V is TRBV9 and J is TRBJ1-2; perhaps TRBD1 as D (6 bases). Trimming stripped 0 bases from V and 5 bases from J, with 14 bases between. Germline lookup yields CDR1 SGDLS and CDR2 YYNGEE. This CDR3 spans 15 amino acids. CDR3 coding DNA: TGTGCCAGCAGCGTAGGAGGGGGTTCTACATATGGCTACACCTTC. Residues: CASSVGGGSTYGYTF.

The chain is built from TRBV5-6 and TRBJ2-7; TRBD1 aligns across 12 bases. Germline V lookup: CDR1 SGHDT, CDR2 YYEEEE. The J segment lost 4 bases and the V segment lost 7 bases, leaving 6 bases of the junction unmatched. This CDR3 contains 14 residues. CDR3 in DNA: TGTGCCAGCGGCGGGACAGGGGGCCGATACGAGCAGTACTTC. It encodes CASGGTGGRYEQYF. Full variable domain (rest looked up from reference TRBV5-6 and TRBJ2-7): DAGVTQSPTHLIKTRGQQVTLRCSPKSGHDTVSWYQQALGQGPQFIFQYYEEEERQRGNFPDRFSGHQFPNYSSELNVNALLLGDSALYLCASGGTGGRYEQYFGPGTRLTVT.

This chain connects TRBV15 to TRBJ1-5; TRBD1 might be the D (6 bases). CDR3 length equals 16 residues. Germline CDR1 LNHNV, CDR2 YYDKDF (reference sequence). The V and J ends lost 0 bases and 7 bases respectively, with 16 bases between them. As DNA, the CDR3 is TGTGCCACCAGCAGAGATTATAACAGGGTCGACCAGCCCCAGCATTTT. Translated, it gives CATSRDYNRVDQPQHF.

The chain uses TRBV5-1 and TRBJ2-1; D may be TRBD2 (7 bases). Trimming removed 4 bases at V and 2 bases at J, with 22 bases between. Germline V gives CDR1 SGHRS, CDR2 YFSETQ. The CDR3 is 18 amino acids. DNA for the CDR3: TGCGCCAGCAGCGCGGGGGCAGGGTTGGCGGGACCCTACAATGAGCAGTTCTTC. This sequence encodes CASSAGAGLAGPYNEQFF.

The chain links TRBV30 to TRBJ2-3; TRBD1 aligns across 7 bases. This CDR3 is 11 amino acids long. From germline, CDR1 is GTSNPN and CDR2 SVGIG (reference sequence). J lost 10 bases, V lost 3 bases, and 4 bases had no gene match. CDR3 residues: CAWSAQGPQYF. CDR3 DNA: TGTGCCTGGAGCGCACAGGGGCCGCAGTATTTT.

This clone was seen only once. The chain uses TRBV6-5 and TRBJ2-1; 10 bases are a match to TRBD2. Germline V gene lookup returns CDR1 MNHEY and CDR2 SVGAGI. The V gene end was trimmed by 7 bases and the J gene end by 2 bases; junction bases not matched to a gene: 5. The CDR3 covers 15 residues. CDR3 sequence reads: CASTRAGGTYNEQFF. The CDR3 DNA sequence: TGTGCCAGCACCCGAGCGGGGGGGACCTACAATGAGCAGTTCTTC.

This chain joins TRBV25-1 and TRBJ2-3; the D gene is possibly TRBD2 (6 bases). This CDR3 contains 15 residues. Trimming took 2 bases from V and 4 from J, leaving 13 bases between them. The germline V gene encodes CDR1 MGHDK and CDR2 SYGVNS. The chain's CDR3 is CASSERSAGPDTQYF. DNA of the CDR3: TGTGCCAGCAGTGAAAGGAGTGCGGGGCCAGATACGCAGTATTTT.

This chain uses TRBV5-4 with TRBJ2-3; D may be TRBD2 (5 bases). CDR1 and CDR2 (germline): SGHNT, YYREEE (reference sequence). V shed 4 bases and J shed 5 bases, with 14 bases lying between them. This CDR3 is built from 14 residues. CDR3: CASSPTSYEDTQYF. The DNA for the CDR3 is TGTGCCAGCAGCCCAACTAGTTATGAAGATACGCAGTATTTT.

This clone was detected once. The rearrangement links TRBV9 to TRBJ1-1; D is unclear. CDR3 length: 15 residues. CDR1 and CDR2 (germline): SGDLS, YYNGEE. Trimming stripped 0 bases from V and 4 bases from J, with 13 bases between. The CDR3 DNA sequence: TGTGCCAGCAGCGTAGACGCGAAGTGGAGCACTGAAGCTTTCTTT. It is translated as CASSVDAKWSTEAFF.

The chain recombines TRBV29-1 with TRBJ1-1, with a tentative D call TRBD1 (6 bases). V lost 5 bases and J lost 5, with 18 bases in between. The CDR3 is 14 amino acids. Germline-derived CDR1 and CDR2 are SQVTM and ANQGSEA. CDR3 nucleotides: TGCAGCGTTTCTGGACAGCTTTGGGGAACTGAAGCTTTCTTT. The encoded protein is CSVSGQLWGTEAFF.

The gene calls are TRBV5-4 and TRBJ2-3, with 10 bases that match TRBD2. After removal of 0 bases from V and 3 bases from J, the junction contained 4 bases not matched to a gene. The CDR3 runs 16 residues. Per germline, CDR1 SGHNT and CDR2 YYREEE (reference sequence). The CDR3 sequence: CASSLVGTSATDTQYF. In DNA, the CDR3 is TGTGCCAGCAGCTTGGTTGGGACTAGCGCTACAGATACGCAGTATTTT.